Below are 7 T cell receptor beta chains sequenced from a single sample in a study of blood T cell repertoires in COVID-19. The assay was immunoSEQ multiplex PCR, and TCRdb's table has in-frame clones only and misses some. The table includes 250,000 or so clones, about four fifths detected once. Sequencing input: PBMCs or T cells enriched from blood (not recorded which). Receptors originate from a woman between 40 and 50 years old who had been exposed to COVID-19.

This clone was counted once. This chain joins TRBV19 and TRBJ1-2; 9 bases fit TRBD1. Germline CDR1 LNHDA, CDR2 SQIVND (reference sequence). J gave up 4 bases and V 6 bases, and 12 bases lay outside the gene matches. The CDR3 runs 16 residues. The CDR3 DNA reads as TGTGCCAGTAGCCGACTTTCCGGACAGGGGTCCTATGGCTACACCTTC. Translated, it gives CASSRLSGQGSYGYTF.

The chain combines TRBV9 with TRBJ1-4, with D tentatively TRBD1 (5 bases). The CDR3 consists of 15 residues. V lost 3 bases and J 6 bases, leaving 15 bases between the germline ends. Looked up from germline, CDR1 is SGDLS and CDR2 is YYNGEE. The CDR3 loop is CASSAEGVGDEKLFF. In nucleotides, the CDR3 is TGTGCCAGCAGCGCGGAAGGGGTAGGGGATGAAAAACTGTTTTTT.

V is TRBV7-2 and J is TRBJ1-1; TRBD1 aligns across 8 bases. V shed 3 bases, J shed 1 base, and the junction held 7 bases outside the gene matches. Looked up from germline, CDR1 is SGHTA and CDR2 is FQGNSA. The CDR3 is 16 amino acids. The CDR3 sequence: CASSFIGQGSNTEAFF. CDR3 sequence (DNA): TGTGCCAGCAGCTTCATCGGACAGGGCTCGAACACTGAAGCTTTCTTT.

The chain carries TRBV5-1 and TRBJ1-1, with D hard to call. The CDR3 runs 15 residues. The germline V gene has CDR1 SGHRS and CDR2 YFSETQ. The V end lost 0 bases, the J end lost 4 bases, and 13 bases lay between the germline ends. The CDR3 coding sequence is TGCGCCAGCAGCTTGGCCCTCACGGGTCCCACTGAAGCTTTCTTT. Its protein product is CASSLALTGPTEAFF.

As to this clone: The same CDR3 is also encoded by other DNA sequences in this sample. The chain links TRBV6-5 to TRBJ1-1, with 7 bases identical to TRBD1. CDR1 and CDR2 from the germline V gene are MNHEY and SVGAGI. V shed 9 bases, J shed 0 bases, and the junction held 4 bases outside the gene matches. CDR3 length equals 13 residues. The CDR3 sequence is CASRQGLNTEAFF. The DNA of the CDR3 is TGTGCCAGTCGACAGGGTTTGAACACTGAAGCTTTCTTT.

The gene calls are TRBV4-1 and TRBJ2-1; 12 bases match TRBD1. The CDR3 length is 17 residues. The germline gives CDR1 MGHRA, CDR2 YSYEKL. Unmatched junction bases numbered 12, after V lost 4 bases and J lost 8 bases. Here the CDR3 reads CASSPTVPGQGAYEQFF. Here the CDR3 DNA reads TGCGCCAGCAGCCCCACCGTTCCGGGACAGGGGGCCTATGAGCAGTTCTTC.

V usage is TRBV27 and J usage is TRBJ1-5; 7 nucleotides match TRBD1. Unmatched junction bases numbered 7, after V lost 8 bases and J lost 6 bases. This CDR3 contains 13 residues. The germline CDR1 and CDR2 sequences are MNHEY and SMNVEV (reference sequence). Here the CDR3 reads CASGRQGGQPQHF. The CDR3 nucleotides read TGTGCCAGCGGCAGACAGGGAGGTCAGCCCCAGCATTTT.